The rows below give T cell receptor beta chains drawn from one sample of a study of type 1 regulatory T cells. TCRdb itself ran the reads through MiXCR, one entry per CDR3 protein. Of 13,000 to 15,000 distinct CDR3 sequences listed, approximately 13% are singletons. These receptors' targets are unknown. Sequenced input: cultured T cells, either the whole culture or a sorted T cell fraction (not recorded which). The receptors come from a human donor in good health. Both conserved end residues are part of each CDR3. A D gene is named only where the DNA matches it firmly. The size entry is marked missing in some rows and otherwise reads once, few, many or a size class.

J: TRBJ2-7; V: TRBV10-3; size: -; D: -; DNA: TGTGCCATCAAAGGAGAGCGGTCCTACAAGCAGTACTTC; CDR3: CAIKGERSYKQYF
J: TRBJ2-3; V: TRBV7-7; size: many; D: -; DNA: TGTGCTAGCAGCTTAGGGAGCACAGATACGCAGTATTTT; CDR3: CASSLGSTDTQYF
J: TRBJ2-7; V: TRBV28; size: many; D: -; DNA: TGTGCCAGCAGTTTTGAATCTGGTATAACTCGCGAATTC; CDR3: CASSFESGITREF
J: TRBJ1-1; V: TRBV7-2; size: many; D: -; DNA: TGTGCCAGCAGCTTAGGGCCAGACTTGGGAGCTTTCTTT; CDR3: CASSLGPDLGAFF
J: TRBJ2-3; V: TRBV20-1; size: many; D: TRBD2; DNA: TGCAGTGCTCGACTAGCGGGGATACCAGATACGCAGTATTTT; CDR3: CSARLAGIPDTQYF
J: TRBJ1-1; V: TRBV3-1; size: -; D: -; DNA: TGTGCCAGCAGCCAGGGTGGGAACACTGAAGCTTTCTTT; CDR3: CASSQGGNTEAFF
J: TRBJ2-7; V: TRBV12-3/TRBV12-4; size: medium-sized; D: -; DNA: TGTGCCAGCAGTTTCGGGGGCGTAGCCTACGAGCAGTACTTC; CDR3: CASSFGGVAYEQYF
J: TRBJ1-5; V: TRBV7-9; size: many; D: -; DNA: TGTGCCAGCAGCCGAATGGGAGGGTGGAATCAGCCCCAGCATTTT; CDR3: CASSRMGGWNQPQHF
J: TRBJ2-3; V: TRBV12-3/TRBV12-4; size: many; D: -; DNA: TGTGCCAGCCTACAATCTGGCACAGATACGCAGTATTTT; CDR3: CASLQSGTDTQYF
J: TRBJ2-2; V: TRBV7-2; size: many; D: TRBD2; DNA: TGTGCCAGCAGCTTAGTGACTAGCGGGACCACCGGGGAGCTGTTTTTT; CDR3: CASSLVTSGTTGELFF
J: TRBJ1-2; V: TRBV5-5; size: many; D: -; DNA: TGTGCCAGCAGCTTGCCGGGGAGTAACTATGGCTACACCTTC; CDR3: CASSLPGSNYGYTF
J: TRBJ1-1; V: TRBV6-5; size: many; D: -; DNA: TGTGCCAGCAGTTACCAGGGCCCGGGGGTCACTGAAGCTTTCTTT; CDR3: CASSYQGPGVTEAFF
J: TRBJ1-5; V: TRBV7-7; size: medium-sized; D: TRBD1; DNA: TGTGCCTCCACCCCGGGACAGGGGGTTAATAGCAATCAGCCCCAGCATTTT; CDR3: CASTPGQGVNSNQPQHF
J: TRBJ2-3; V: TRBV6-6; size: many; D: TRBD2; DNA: TGTGCCAGCAGTTACTCTGGGGTAGCGGGAGAAACAGATACGCAGTATTTT; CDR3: CASSYSGVAGETDTQYF
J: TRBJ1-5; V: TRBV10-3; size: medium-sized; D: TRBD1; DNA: TGTGCCATCAGTGGACAGGGCGGCAATCAGCCCCAGCATTTT; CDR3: CAISGQGGNQPQHF
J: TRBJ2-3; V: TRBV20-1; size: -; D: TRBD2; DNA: TGCAGTGCGCCTATCCAAGCGGGAATAGATACGCAGTATTTT; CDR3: CSAPIQAGIDTQYF
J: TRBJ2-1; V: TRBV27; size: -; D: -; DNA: TGTGCCAGCAGAGTGGGGAATAACAATGAGCAGTTCTTC; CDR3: CASRVGNNNEQFF
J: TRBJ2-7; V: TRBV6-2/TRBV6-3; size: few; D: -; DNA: TGTGCCAGCAGTTCCGGCGACTCCTACGAGCAGTACTTC; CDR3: CASSSGDSYEQYF
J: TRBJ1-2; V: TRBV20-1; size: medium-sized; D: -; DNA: TGCAGTGCTCGTCCGGGCAGCAGCCCCCATGGCTACACCTTC; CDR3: CSARPGSSPHGYTF
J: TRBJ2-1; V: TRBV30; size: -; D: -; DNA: TGTGCCTGGAGTCGAGGAAATGAGCAGTTCTTC; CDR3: CAWSRGNEQFF
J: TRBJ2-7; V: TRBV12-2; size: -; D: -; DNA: TGTGCCAGCAGCTTGGCAGCAGACCACAGCTCCTACGAGCAGTACTTC; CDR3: CASSLAADHSSYEQYF
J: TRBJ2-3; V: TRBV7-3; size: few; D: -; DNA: TGTGCCAGCAGCTTAAGTAGGGCAGATACGCAGTATTTT; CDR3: CASSLSRADTQYF
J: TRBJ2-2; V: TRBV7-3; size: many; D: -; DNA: TGTGCCAGCAGCTTACGGGGGAAGGGGACCGGGGAGCTGTTTTTT; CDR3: CASSLRGKGTGELFF